The source of this T cell receptor beta chain is a study of blood T cell repertoires in COVID-19. The CDR3 is 16 amino acids. V was shortened by 2 bases and J by 0 bases, with 11 bases between the two germline ends. CDR1 is SGHAT and CDR2 is FQNNGV in the germline V gene. The authors' processing: From reference gene primer amplification, estimates of nucleated cell counts were derived. The repertoire was sequenced with immunoSEQ multiplex PCR; TCRdb's copy has only in-frame clones and lacks some. Clone size and the V and J calls come from that table; the DNA yielded D and trimming. The repertoire includes 150,000 to 200,000 clones, over 85% of them detected once, and roughly 4.8% sits in the top ten.

The sequencing sample was made of peripheral blood. The rearrangement joins TRBV11-2 to TRBJ2-1; no clear D gene. This clonotype was sampled from a woman aged 45-60 years with acute or convalescent COVID-19. For the CDR3, the DNA is TGTGCCAGCAGCTTAATACCGGCTAGCTCCTACAATGAGCAGTTCTTC. Its translation: CASSLIPASSYNEQFF. Based on the CDR3 plus reference TRBV11-2 and TRBJ2-1, the full variable domain is EAGVAQSPRYKIIEKRQSVAFWCNPISGHATLYWYQQILGQGPKLLIQFQNNGVVDDSQLPKDRFSAERLKGVDSTLKIQPAKLEDSAVYLCASSLIPASSYNEQFFGPGTRLTVL.